A selection of T cell receptor beta chains follows, all from one sample in a study of OX40 agonist ivuxolimab in advanced cancers. Some clones are missing from TCRdb's copy, which holds only in-frame ones; the method was immunoSEQ multiplex PCR. The sample has tens of thousands of clones; roughly 89% are singletons. The sequencing used CD4+ or CD8+ T cells sorted from blood, collected in a trial of the OX40 agonist ivuxolimab. These receptors originate from an adult with an advanced solid tumor such as melanoma, head and neck, liver or kidney cancer. Both conserved end residues are part of each CDR3. Fields, in order: V gene, clone size, D gene, J gene, CDR3 protein, CDR3 DNA. D genes are given only for firm matches. The listing skips clone size in some rows; elsewhere it reads once, few, many or a size class.

>TRBV6-5|.|.|TRBJ2-7
CASSTGTGTGEQYF
TGTGCCAGCAGTACGGGGACCGGGACGGGCGAGCAGTACTTC
>TRBV7-3|.|.|TRBJ1-1
CASSSLWNTEAFF
TGTGCCAGCAGCTCACTTTGGAACACTGAAGCTTTCTTT
>TRBV5-4|.|TRBD2|TRBJ2-3
CASTKGGRREGTDTQYF
TGTGCCAGCACAAAGGGCGGGCGGCGGGAGGGCACAGATACGCAGTATTTT
>TRBV2|once|.|TRBJ1-4
CASRRARMEEKLFF
TGTGCCAGCAGGAGGGCAAGGATGGAGGAAAAACTGTTTTTT
>TRBV7-3|.|TRBD2|TRBJ2-2
CASSLRGAGADTGELFF
TGTGCCAGCAGCTTAAGAGGGGCGGGAGCCGACACCGGGGAGCTGTTTTTT
>TRBV30|.|.|TRBJ1-2
CAWTGGHYGYTF
TGTGCCTGGACGGGGGGGCACTATGGCTACACCTTC
>TRBV25-1|.|.|TRBJ1-6
CASSPTSFYSPLHF
TGTGCCAGCAGTCCAACCTCCTTCTATTCACCCCTCCACTTT
>TRBV7-3|.|.|TRBJ1-5
CASSLSGNQPQHF
TGTGCCAGCAGCTTATCAGGAAATCAGCCCCAGCATTTT
>TRBV11-1|.|TRBD2|TRBJ2-5
CASSLDFRRLAATATQYF
TGTGCCAGCAGCTTAGATTTTAGGAGACTAGCGGCCACGGCGACCCAGTACTTC
>TRBV7-9|.|TRBD1|TRBJ1-2
CASSLSTGDGYTF
TGTGCCAGCAGCTTATCTACAGGGGACGGCTACACCTTC
>TRBV19|.|.|TRBJ2-3
CASSGDWGTDTQYF
TGTGCCAGTAGTGGTGACTGGGGCACAGATACGCAGTATTTT
>TRBV7-3|.|TRBD1|TRBJ1-1
CASSFNRDSAAFF
TGTGCCAGCAGCTTTAACCGGGACAGCGCGGCTTTCTTT
>TRBV2|few|.|TRBJ1-3
CASKSQAGNTIYF
TGTGCCAGCAAGAGCCAGGCTGGAAACACCATATATTTT
>TRBV9|.|.|TRBJ1-1
CASSVVAQPEAFF
TGTGCCAGCAGCGTAGTGGCGCAGCCTGAAGCTTTCTTT
>TRBV10-3|.|.|TRBJ2-5
CAISGTGFNGETQYF
TGTGCCATCAGTGGCACAGGGTTTAATGGAGAGACCCAGTACTTC
>TRBV6-6|.|.|TRBJ2-1
CASSYSEIPLVDEQFF
TGTGCCAGCAGTTACTCCGAAATTCCTCTTGTCGATGAGCAGTTCTTC
>TRBV4-3|.|TRBD1|TRBJ1-6
CASSQDTGVNSPLHF
TGCGCCAGCAGCCAAGATACAGGGGTTAATTCACCCCTCCACTTT
>TRBV7-2|.|TRBD2|TRBJ2-3
CASSRLAGQGLGTDTQYF
TGTGCCAGCAGTCGACTAGCGGGACAGGGTCTGGGCACAGATACGCAGTATTTT
>TRBV27|few|.|TRBJ1-6
CASSLTGQSPLHF
TGTGCCAGCAGTTTAACAGGCCAATCACCCCTCCACTTT
>TRBV28|.|TRBD2|TRBJ2-1
CASSLLFGSGRDNEQFF
TGTGCCAGCAGTTTATTGTTTGGGAGCGGGAGGGACAATGAGCAGTTCTTC
>TRBV9|.|.|TRBJ1-6
CASSLTGYNSPLHF
TGTGCCAGCAGTTTAACGGGATATAATTCACCCCTCCACTTT
>TRBV7-2|.|.|TRBJ1-2
CASSLTQERYGYTF
TGTGCCAGCAGCTTAACGCAGGAGCGATATGGCTACACCTTC
>TRBV19|.|.|TRBJ2-1
CASSIGFDRSYNEQFF
TGTGCCAGTAGTATAGGATTCGACCGCTCCTACAATGAGCAGTTCTTC
>TRBV7-2|.|TRBD1|TRBJ1-1
CASSRKARQGNTEAFF
TGTGCCAGCAGCCGGAAGGCAAGACAGGGGAACACTGAAGCTTTCTTT
>TRBV27|.|.|TRBJ2-1
CASSFGGGSYNEQFF
TGTGCCAGCAGTTTCGGCGGAGGCTCCTACAATGAGCAGTTCTTC
>TRBV7-9|.|.|TRBJ1-1
CASSLAGARNTEAFF
TGTGCCAGCAGCTTAGCGGGTGCCAGGAACACTGAAGCTTTCTTT
>TRBV11-2|.|.|TRBJ2-5
CASSLRGETQYF
TGTGCCAGCAGCCTTAGAGGAGAGACCCAGTACTTC
>TRBV19|.|.|TRBJ1-1
CASSIALAVNTEAFF
TGTGCCAGTAGTATTGCTTTAGCAGTGAACACTGAAGCTTTCTTT
>TRBV28|.|.|TRBJ2-7
CASSFRDTEDPEQYF
TGTGCCAGCAGTTTCAGGGATACTGAGGACCCCGAGCAGTACTTC
>TRBV7-9|once|.|TRBJ1-6
CASSSLVSEGYNSPLHF
TGTGCCAGCAGCTCGCTAGTCTCGGAGGGCTATAATTCACCCCTCCACTTT
>TRBV6-7|.|TRBD1|TRBJ1-1
CASSCRGLRGTEAFF
TGTGCCAGCAGTTGCAGGGGGCTGAGGGGCACTGAAGCTTTCTTT
>TRBV18|.|.|TRBJ2-5
CASSSGGTGETQYF
TGTGCCAGCTCATCAGGAGGGACTGGAGAGACCCAGTACTTC
>TRBV4-3|.|.|TRBJ1-2
CASSHSDRNYGYTF
TGCGCCAGCAGCCACAGCGACAGAAACTATGGCTACACCTTC
>TRBV5-4|few|TRBD1|TRBJ1-2
CASSLQGDGYTF
TGTGCCAGCAGCTTACAGGGGGACGGCTACACCTTC
>TRBV6-6|.|TRBD1|TRBJ1-2
CASSSGQNYGYTF
TGTGCCAGCAGTTCGGGACAGAACTATGGCTACACCTTC
>TRBV27|.|.|TRBJ1-2
CASSFGQAIGYTF
TGTGCCAGCAGTTTCGGCCAGGCTATAGGCTACACCTTC
>TRBV7-9|few|TRBD1|TRBJ1-1
CASSRYLGQGGNPAEAFF
TGTGCCAGCAGCCGATACCTCGGACAGGGGGGAAATCCCGCTGAAGCTTTCTTT
>TRBV6-1|once|.|TRBJ1-2
CASSEFEGSGGYTF
TGTGCCAGCAGTGAATTTGAGGGATCTGGTGGCTACACCTTC
>TRBV9|.|.|TRBJ1-3
CASSVEGGGGNTIYF
TGTGCCAGCAGCGTAGAAGGGGGAGGGGGAAACACCATATATTTT
>TRBV27|.|.|TRBJ1-2
CASSLSIPDRGAYGYTF
TGTGCCAGCAGTTTATCGATCCCCGACAGAGGGGCTTATGGCTACACCTTC
>TRBV19|.|TRBD1|TRBJ1-2
CASSRQGGDYGYTF
TGTGCCAGTAGCCGACAGGGTGGAGACTATGGCTACACCTTC
>TRBV28|.|TRBD2|TRBJ2-1
CASSFAAGGNEQFF
TGTGCCAGCAGTTTCGCGGCGGGAGGCAATGAGCAGTTCTTC
>TRBV7-9|.|TRBD1|TRBJ1-1
CASSVGTGKVSTEAFF
TGTGCCAGCAGCGTCGGGACAGGGAAGGTTAGCACTGAAGCTTTCTTT
>TRBV5-1|.|.|TRBJ2-2
CASSPGTAGTGELFF
TGCGCCAGCAGCCCGGGGACTGCAGGGACCGGGGAGCTGTTTTTT
>TRBV25-1|.|TRBD2|TRBJ2-1
CASRTSAGYNEQFF
TGTGCCAGCAGAACTAGCGCAGGATACAATGAGCAGTTCTTC
>TRBV27|.|.|TRBJ1-1
CASSFGGNTEAFF
TGTGCCAGCAGTTTCGGGGGCAACACTGAAGCTTTCTTT
>TRBV4-1|.|.|TRBJ1-1
CASSQVASKTEAFF
TGCGCCAGCAGCCAAGTGGCTTCGAAGACTGAAGCTTTCTTT
>TRBV27|.|TRBD2|TRBJ2-3
CASSYTSGIYTQYF
TGTGCCAGCAGTTACACTAGCGGAATTTATACGCAGTATTTT
>TRBV30|.|.|TRBJ1-2
CAWKKGNNNYGYTF
TGTGCCTGGAAGAAGGGAAACAATAACTATGGCTACACCTTC
>TRBV7-2|.|.|TRBJ1-5
CASSLNSGGTKSQPQHF
TGTGCCAGCAGCTTAAACTCCGGGGGAACCAAAAGTCAGCCCCAGCATTTT
>TRBV7-2|.|.|TRBJ2-5
CASSSRTLETQYF
TGTGCCAGCAGCTCCCGGACCTTAGAGACCCAGTACTTC
>TRBV4-1|.|.|TRBJ1-1
CASSHPRDPVGGADTEAFF
TGCGCCAGCAGCCACCCTAGGGACCCTGTGGGGGGCGCGGACACTGAAGCTTTCTTT
>TRBV10-1|.|TRBD1|TRBJ1-1
CASRDARGQAYQNTEAFF
TGCGCCAGCAGAGATGCTCGGGGACAGGCATACCAGAACACTGAAGCTTTCTTT
>TRBV5-8|.|.|TRBJ1-5
CASSSGNLGGNQPQHF
TGTGCCAGCAGCTCCGGGAACCTGGGAGGCAATCAGCCCCAGCATTTT
>TRBV28|.|.|TRBJ1-3
CASSLPGLTEGGNTIYF
TGTGCCAGCAGTTTACCCGGGCTCACGGAGGGTGGAAACACCATATATTTT